This T cell receptor (beta chain) stems from a study of beta chain features in type 1 diabetes. General study findings and limits: Insertions were fewer and deletions more numerous at VDJ junctions in type 1 diabetes patients. Patients showed naive, central memory and Treg TCRB repertoires that appeared more similar than those of healthy donors.

This clone was seen a handful of times. Its specificity is not known. Sequenced material consisted of expressed TCRB transcripts (all of the isolated RNA was reverse transcribed). TCRdb keeps only in-frame clones here, not all; method: immunoSEQ multiplex PCR. Found here are 130,000 to 150,000 clones, roughly 7.2% of them singletons; the top ten hold about 1.4%. The CDR3 spans 12 residues. Trimming cost V 4 bases and J 0 bases, with 3 bases left between them. Germline CDR1 is KGHSH and CDR2 is LQKENI. The chain uses TRBV18 and TRBJ2-5, with D hard to call. The TCR comes from a woman in her twenties or thirties in good health. Sequenced input: central memory CD4+ T cells from blood. The CDR3 DNA reads TGTGCCAGCTCACGTAACCAAGAGACCCAGTACTTC. This encodes CASSRNQETQYF. The full variable domain, rest sourced from reference TRBV18 and TRBJ2-5, is NAGVMQNPRHLVRRRGQEARLRCSPMKGHSHVYWYRQLPEEGLKFMVYLQKENIIDESGMPKERFSAEFPKEGPSILRIQQVVRGDSAAYFCASSRNQETQYFGPGTRLLVL.